This T cell receptor beta chain was sequenced during a study of TIL therapy for anti-PD-1-resistant metastatic lung cancer. Background on the study: Patients had a median age of 54 years (range 38-75).

Indicated time point: pre-treatment sample, taken before nivolumab and TIL therapy. Adults with stage 4 NSCLC were enrolled in a phase I trial. The germline gives CDR1 SGHRS, CDR2 YFSETQ. The CDR3 spans 15 residues. With 2 bases removed from V and 2 bases from J, the gap between germline ends came to 11 bases. This was the immunoSEQ v3 assay. The table came from immunoSEQ multiplex PCR; TCRdb's copy has only in-frame clones and leaves some out. The data hold more than 20,000 clones, with roughly 79% observed a single time. Only a few counts were recorded for this clone. The TCR sequence derives from a person aged 25 to 80 with non-small cell lung cancer. This chain links TRBV5-1 with TRBJ1-5; maybe TRBD1 (5 bases). The sample was blood, taken at baseline. CDR3 coding DNA: TGCGCCAGCAGCTTACAGGCTGGGGGCAATCAGCCCCAGCATTTT. As protein: CASSLQAGGNQPQHF. Based on the CDR3 plus reference TRBV5-1 and TRBJ1-5, the full variable domain is KAGVTQTPRYLIKTRGQQVTLSCSPISGHRSVSWYQQTPGQGLQFLFEYFSETQRNKGNFPGRFSGRQFSNSRSEMNVSTLELGDSALYLCASSLQAGGNQPQHFGDGTRLSIL.